The 17 T cell receptor beta chains presented below share a single source sample, sequenced in a study of blood T cell repertoires in COVID-19. TCRdb's table, derived via immunoSEQ multiplex PCR, lists solely in-frame clones and lacks some. There are about 120,000 clones in the sample; about 90% occur only once, and about 4% lies in the top ten. Sample: peripheral blood. The receptors derive from a woman aged 60-75 years with COVID-19, enrolled during active disease.

This clone was detected a few times. This chain connects TRBV19 to TRBJ1-4; the match to TRBD1 covers 8 bases. J gave up 0 bases and V 7 bases, and 4 bases lay outside the gene matches. There are 15 residues in the CDR3. The V gene's germline CDR1 is LNHDA and CDR2 SQIVND (reference sequence). Here the CDR3 reads CASNDRGATNEKLFF. In nucleotides, the CDR3 is TGTGCCAGTAACGACAGGGGCGCAACTAATGAAAAACTGTTTTTT. The full variable domain, with the rest looked up from reference TRBV19 and TRBJ1-4, is DGGITQSPKYLFRKEGQNVTLSCEQNLNHDAMYWYRQDPGQGLRLIYYSQIVNDFQKGDIAEGYSVSREKKESFPLTVTSAQKNPTAFYLCASNDRGATNEKLFFGSGTQLSVL.

A few counts support this clone. The CDR3, as DNA: TGTGCCAGCAGCCAAGAAGGTCAGGGTCGATCCTACGAGCAGTACTTC. The encoded protein is CASSQEGQGRSYEQYF. The rearrangement uses TRBV4-2 and TRBJ2-7, with a tentative D call TRBD1 (5 bases). CDR1 and CDR2 (germline): LGHNA, YNFKEQ. This CDR3 region has 16 residues. V gave up 0 bases and J gave up 1 base, with 13 bases separating them.

The V gene is TRBV6-4, the J gene TRBJ1-6; 7 nucleotides agree with TRBD1. Germline V gene data show CDR1 as MRHNA and CDR2 as SNTAGT. The CDR3 is made up of 14 amino acids. V shed 2 bases and J 10 bases; nucleotides not matched to a gene: 5. The CDR3 region is CASSDRQGESPLHF. The CDR3 DNA is TGTGCCAGCAGTGACCGACAGGGAGAATCACCCCTCCACTTT.

This chain uses TRBV2 with TRBJ1-2; D may be TRBD1 (5 bases). Trimming took 7 bases from V and 3 from J, leaving 15 bases between them. The CDR3 sequence is 14 residues long. CDR1 and CDR2 (germline): SNHLY, FYNNEI. CDR3 nucleotides: TGTGCCAGCACCGAAGGAGGGGATTACTATGGCTACACCTTC. Translation: CASTEGGDYYGYTF.

The V and J genes are TRBV7-6 and TRBJ1-5, with D unclear. This CDR3 contains 14 residues. The V gene's germline CDR1 is SGHVS and CDR2 FNYEAQ. Trimming cost V 1 base and J 6 bases, with 10 bases left between them. The chain's CDR3 is CASSLDPRGQPQHF. DNA for the CDR3: TGTGCCAGCAGCTTAGACCCGAGAGGTCAGCCCCAGCATTTT.

The chain links TRBV7-2 to TRBJ2-2; D ambiguous. The CDR3 extends over 14 amino acids. V was clipped by 1 base and J by 6 bases, with 9 bases between them. CDR1 SGHTA and CDR2 FQGNSA come from the germline V gene. The CDR3 loop reads CASSLVRTPGELFF. DNA of the CDR3: TGTGCCAGCAGCTTAGTCAGAACACCCGGGGAGCTGTTTTTT.

J is TRBJ2-2 and V is TRBV18; D might be TRBD1 (6 bases). CDR1 KGHSH and CDR2 LQKENI come from the germline V gene. V lost 2 bases, J lost 3 bases, and 10 bases lay in between. This CDR3 region has 15 residues. The CDR3 reads CASSPGQTYTGELFF. CDR3 DNA sequence: TGTGCCAGCTCACCAGGACAGACCTACACCGGGGAGCTGTTTTTT.

The chain combines TRBV4-3 with TRBJ2-3; 8 bases align to TRBD1. The CDR3 covers 16 residues. The V gene's germline CDR1 is LGHNA and CDR2 YSLEER. Germline trimming cut 1 base from V and 5 bases from J; bases unmatched to any gene: 8. The DNA of the CDR3 is TGCGCCAGCAGCCAAGCGGGGCAGGGGGCAAGAGATACGCAGTATTTT. It specifies CASSQAGQGARDTQYF.

The J gene is TRBJ2-4, the V gene TRBV11-2; the D gene is possibly TRBD1 (6 bases). The CDR3 contains 16 residues. Trimming cost V 2 bases and J 5 bases, with 16 bases left between them. CDR1 is SGHAT and CDR2 is FQNNGV in the germline V gene. The CDR3 region has the DNA TGTGCCAGCAGCTTACGGTCAGGGGTGTTTGAAAACATTCAGTACTTC. It specifies CASSLRSGVFENIQYF.

This clone has just a few counts. The chain links TRBV25-1 to TRBJ1-1, with TRBD1 matching over 7 bases. V lost 4 bases to trimming and J lost 3 bases; unmatched junction nucleotides: 2. Germline lookup yields CDR1 MGHDK and CDR2 SYGVNS. This CDR3 contains 13 residues. Here the CDR3 DNA reads TGTGCCAGCAGTGTACAGGGGTACACTGAAGCTTTCTTT. Amino acids: CASSVQGYTEAFF.

The rearrangement links TRBV5-5 to TRBJ2-5; 7 bases are shared with TRBD2. From germline, CDR1 is SGHKS and CDR2 YYEKEE (reference sequence). The CDR3 covers 15 residues. After removal of 1 base from V and 5 bases from J, the junction contained 8 bases not matched to a gene. The CDR3 nucleotides are TGTGCCAGCAGCTTGACGACTAGCTTAGGGGAGACCCAGTACTTC. Amino acids: CASSLTTSLGETQYF.

CDR3 residues: CASSLDREGNTIYF. The DNA for the CDR3 is TGTGCCAGCTCACTGGACAGGGAAGGAAACACCATATATTTT. The chain couples TRBV18 to TRBJ1-3; 8 bases agree with TRBD1. Germline V CDR1 and CDR2: KGHSH, LQKENI. V lost 4 bases to trimming and J lost 4 bases; unmatched junction nucleotides: 3. The CDR3 contains 14 residues.

The V gene is TRBV19, the J gene TRBJ1-5; 9 positions match TRBD1. Germline trimming cut 4 bases from V and 4 bases from J; bases unmatched to any gene: 5. Germline CDR1 reads LNHDA; CDR2 reads SQIVND (reference sequence). CDR3 length: 15 amino acids. CDR3 sequence reads: CASSTGTGPNQPQHF. The CDR3 DNA is TGTGCCAGTAGTACCGGGACAGGGCCTAATCAGCCCCAGCATTTT.

V usage is TRBV6-5 and J usage is TRBJ1-2; 9 nucleotides line up with TRBD1. This CDR3 region has 14 residues. The V gene's germline CDR1 is MNHEY and CDR2 SVGAGI. V lost 5 bases to trimming and J lost 4 bases; unmatched junction nucleotides: 5. CDR3: CASSRTGVSYGYTF. As DNA, the CDR3 is TGTGCCAGCAGTCGGACAGGGGTATCCTATGGCTACACCTTC.

The chain carries TRBV6-5 and TRBJ2-3, with a weak D call TRBD2 (6 bases). V lost 6 bases to trimming and J lost 6 bases, with 19 bases between them. Germline CDR1 is MNHEY and CDR2 is SVGAGI. CDR3 length: 15 amino acids. The CDR3 bases are TGTGCCAGCAGGCTTGGAGGGGAGGCGAGGGATACGCAGTATTTT. This gives the protein CASRLGGEARDTQYF.

The rearrangement links TRBV19 to TRBJ1-2; TRBD1 matches at 12 bases. The V gene's germline CDR1 is LNHDA and CDR2 SQIVND (reference sequence). The junction had 6 bases not matched to a gene; V was cut back by 7 bases and J by 3 bases. The CDR3 is 15 residues long. CDR3 loop: CASTLGQGAYYGYTF. The CDR3 nucleotides read TGTGCCAGTACTCTGGGACAGGGGGCTTACTATGGCTACACCTTC.

This chain uses TRBV4-2 with TRBJ2-7; D is possibly TRBD1 (5 bases). Trimming stripped 0 bases from V and 0 bases from J, with 12 bases between. Per the germline V gene, CDR1 is LGHNA and CDR2 is YNFKEQ. The CDR3 sequence is 16 residues long. For the CDR3, the DNA is TGTGCCAGCAGCCAAGATGGCAGGGAAACCTCCTACGAGCAGTACTTC. This codes for CASSQDGRETSYEQYF.